Presented here are 32 T cell receptor beta chains from one specimen sequenced in a study of CD8 T cells in ankylosing spondylitis. TCRdb reprocessed the 5' RACE reads with MiXCR, giving one entry per CDR3 protein. The sample carries 150,000 to 200,000 distinct CDR3 sequences, 30% to 35% recorded once. The sequenced material came from synovial fluid, either unsorted or a sorted T cell fraction (not recorded which). Receptors originate from a male donor with ankylosing spondylitis.

The CDR3 protein is CASSRISGTSYEQYF. In nucleotides, the CDR3 is TGCGCCAGCAGCCGCATTAGCGGGACCTCCTACGAGCAGTACTTC. The V and J genes are TRBV5-1 and TRBJ2-7; 8 positions match TRBD2. The CDR3 covers 15 residues. Per germline, CDR1 SGHRS and CDR2 YFSETQ. Losses at the gene ends were 4 bases for V and 0 bases for J; bases not matched to a gene: 6.

This clonotype has more than one count but fewer than ten. The rearrangement links TRBV3-1 to TRBJ2-2; D is ambiguous. This CDR3 region has 11 residues. Germline-derived CDR1 and CDR2 are LGHDT and YNNKEL (reference sequence). V was trimmed by 6 bases and J by 5 bases, leaving 4 bases between them. CDR3 bases: TGTGCCAGCAGGCTAACCGGGGAGCTGTTTTTT. It specifies CASRLTGELFF.

In this sample, this clonotype turned up many times. The chain carries TRBV5-1 and TRBJ1-5, with a tentative D call TRBD1 (5 bases). The CDR3 spans 14 residues. CDR1 is SGHRS, CDR2 YFSETQ, per germline. V lost 4 bases and J lost 2, with 10 bases in between. The CDR3 DNA follows: TGCGCCAGCAGCGAGGGAGGGGGCAATCAGCCCCAGCATTTT. Translation: CASSEGGGNQPQHF. The whole variable domain, remainder taken from reference TRBV5-1 and TRBJ1-5, is KAGVTQTPRYLIKTRGQQVTLSCSPISGHRSVSWYQQTPGQGLQFLFEYFSETQRNKGNFPGRFSGRQFSNSRSEMNVSTLELGDSALYLCASSEGGGNQPQHFGDGTRLSIL.

J is TRBJ2-5 and V is TRBV20-1; D is possibly TRBD2 (5 bases). Germline CDR1 reads DFQATT; CDR2 reads SNEGSKA (reference sequence). V lost 3 bases, J lost 4 bases, and 12 bases lay in between. This CDR3 has 13 residues. CDR3 sequence reads: CSASGGSTETQYF. The CDR3 DNA reads TGCAGTGCTAGCGGAGGTAGCACAGAGACCCAGTACTTC.

Only a few counts were recorded for this clonotype. CDR3 sequence reads: CATSSGGGYNEQFF. CDR3 coding DNA: TGTGCCACGTCCTCGGGGGGAGGGTACAATGAGCAGTTCTTC. The rearrangement uses TRBV24-1 and TRBJ2-1; 7 bases are a match to TRBD2. Germline V lookup: CDR1 KGHDR, CDR2 SFDVKD. V was clipped by 10 bases and J by 4 bases; unmatched bases: 9. The CDR3 spans 14 residues.

V gene TRBV5-1 combines with J gene TRBJ1-2; D gene ambiguous. The CDR3 is 14 amino acids. Trimming took 0 bases from V and 3 from J, leaving 9 bases between them. CDR1 is SGHRS, CDR2 YFSETQ, per germline. The DNA of the CDR3 is TGCGCCAGCAGCTTGGTTGTGGGCGACTATGGCTACACCTTC. Its protein product is CASSLVVGDYGYTF.

This clonotype was found a few times. The chain joins TRBV5-1 to TRBJ2-6; the match to TRBD1 covers 9 bases. J lost 4 bases, V lost 2 bases, and 7 bases had no gene match. CDR1 and CDR2 from the germline V gene are SGHRS and YFSETQ. This CDR3 is 17 amino acids long. The chain's CDR3 is CASSLGGQGRGANVLTF. The CDR3 DNA follows: TGCGCCAGCAGCTTAGGGGGACAGGGAAGGGGGGCCAACGTCCTGACTTTC. Full variable domain (remainder filled in from reference TRBV5-1 and TRBJ2-6): KAGVTQTPRYLIKTRGQQVTLSCSPISGHRSVSWYQQTPGQGLQFLFEYFSETQRNKGNFPGRFSGRQFSNSRSEMNVSTLELGDSALYLCASSLGGQGRGANVLTFGAGSRLTVL.

The chain carries TRBV5-1 and TRBJ2-1; tentative D call: TRBD2 (6 bases). Trimming removed 3 bases from V and 12 bases from J, with 22 bases in between. CDR1 is SGHRS and CDR2 is YFSETQ in the germline V gene. CDR3 size: 15 residues. The CDR3 DNA reads TGCGCCAGCAGCTCGGGACTCCAAATCCAAATGAGGCAGTTCTTC. The encoded protein is CASSSGLQIQMRQFF.

This clonotype has a handful of counts. The genes are TRBV20-1 and TRBJ1-6; D is unclear. Per the germline V gene, CDR1 is DFQATT and CDR2 is SNEGSKA (reference sequence). CDR3 size: 15 residues. V dropped 3 bases and J dropped 0 bases, with 9 bases sitting between them. In DNA form, the CDR3 reads TGCAGTGCTAGGGAAGGGAGCTCCTATAATTCACCCCTCCACTTT. Its protein product is CSAREGSSYNSPLHF.

This clonotype was found once. The genes are TRBV12-3 or TRBV12-4 and TRBJ2-3; possibly TRBD1 or TRBD2 for D (5 bases each). The V gene lost 3 bases and the J gene lost 0 bases, with 13 bases spanning the gap. The CDR3 is made up of 16 amino acids. The CDR3 here is CASSLGRLLSTDTQYF. CDR3 sequence (DNA): TGTGCCAGCAGTTTGGGACGGCTTCTTAGCACAGATACGCAGTATTTT.

This chain joins TRBV3-1 and TRBJ2-5; D unclear. V was pared by 0 bases and J by 2 bases, with 1 base between. Germline values: CDR1 LGHDT, CDR2 YNNKEL (reference sequence). The CDR3 totals 12 residues. The CDR3 reads CASSQEQETQYF. The CDR3 nucleotides read TGTGCCAGCAGCCAAGAACAAGAGACCCAGTACTTC.

This clonotype was counted ten times or more. The V gene is TRBV11-2, the J gene TRBJ2-7, with D unresolved. V was pared by 6 bases and J by 5 bases, with 17 bases between. Germline CDR1 and CDR2: SGHAT and FQNNGV. The CDR3 is made up of 14 amino acids. The CDR3 protein is CASSQPRSPHEQYF. As DNA, the CDR3 is TGTGCCAGCAGTCAACCTAGAAGTCCCCACGAGCAGTACTTC.

The chain uses TRBV18 and TRBJ2-1; D not resolved. This CDR3 spans 13 amino acids. Trimming removed 4 bases at V and 8 bases at J, with 12 bases between. The V gene's germline CDR1 is KGHSH and CDR2 LQKENI. The CDR3 reads CASSLKHGYEQFF. In DNA form, the CDR3 reads TGTGCCAGCTCACTCAAGCACGGCTATGAGCAGTTCTTC.

The chain joins TRBV7-2 to TRBJ2-2; no firm D call. The ends were cut back, 3 bases at V and 0 bases at J, with 8 bases in the middle. Germline-derived CDR1 and CDR2 are SGHTA and FQGNSA. The CDR3 sequence is 15 residues long. The CDR3 sequence is CASSLGLTNTGELFF. CDR3 DNA: TGTGCCAGCAGCTTGGGTTTAACGAACACCGGGGAGCTGTTTTTT.

This clonotype has just a few counts. The rearrangement joins TRBV7-2 to TRBJ1-5; perhaps TRBD1 as D (5 bases). The CDR3 length is 14 residues. Trimming removed 3 bases at V and 3 bases at J, with 9 bases between. Per the germline V gene, CDR1 is SGHTA and CDR2 is FQGNSA. CDR3 protein: CASSFGTLNQPQHF. CDR3 sequence (DNA): TGTGCCAGCAGCTTCGGGACGCTCAATCAGCCCCAGCATTTT.

The J gene is TRBJ1-6, the V gene TRBV2; a possible D gene is TRBD1 (6 bases). This CDR3 spans 14 amino acids. V dropped 1 base and J dropped 10 bases, with 11 bases sitting between them. Germline V gene lookup returns CDR1 SNHLY and CDR2 FYNNEI. This chain's CDR3 is CASSEDRGISPLHF. The CDR3 DNA sequence: TGTGCCAGCAGTGAAGATAGGGGGATCTCACCCCTCCACTTT.

V gene TRBV6-1 combines with J gene TRBJ2-3, with D possibly TRBD2 on 5 matching bases. V lost 1 base and J lost 8, with 16 bases in between. This CDR3 spans 15 amino acids. Germline CDR1 is MNHNS and CDR2 is SASEGT. The CDR3 coding sequence is TGTGCCAGCAGTGAAGGGGTAGGGTGGAGGAGTACGCAGTATTTT. Its translation: CASSEGVGWRSTQYF.

This clonotype was found a few times. The rearrangement links TRBV7-8 to TRBJ2-3; D perhaps matches TRBD1 (5 bases). CDR1 is SGHVS, CDR2 FQNEAQ, per germline. The CDR3 is 17 amino acids. V lost 2 bases and J lost 0, with 15 bases in between. This CDR3 reads CASSLNLRQGSTDTQYF. DNA of the CDR3: TGTGCCAGCAGCTTAAATCTCCGCCAGGGTAGCACAGATACGCAGTATTTT.

V gene TRBV7-3 combines with J gene TRBJ2-5, with 16 bases that match TRBD2. CDR3 size: 24 residues. Trimming cost V 1 base and J 2 bases; bases outside gene matches: 22. Per the germline V gene, CDR1 is SGHTA and CDR2 is FQGTGA. The CDR3 DNA reads as TGTGCCAGCAGCTTAAGTCCCCCCTCCGGGACTAGCGGGAGGGCCAATTGGGGTCAAGAGACCCAGTACTTC. It encodes CASSLSPPSGTSGRANWGQETQYF.

The V call is TRBV9, the J call TRBJ2-2; D is possibly TRBD1 (5 bases). The CDR3 totals 16 residues. The germline V gene encodes CDR1 SGDLS and CDR2 YYNGEE. V gave up 0 bases and J gave up 5 bases, with 14 bases separating them. The CDR3 DNA is TGTGCCAGCAGCGTAGGATCGAGACAGCAGACCGGGGAGCTGTTTTTT. Protein sequence: CASSVGSRQQTGELFF. The full variable domain, completed using reference TRBV9 and TRBJ2-2, is DSGVTQTPKHLITATGQRVTLRCSPRSGDLSVYWYQQSLDQGLQFLIQYYNGEERAKGNILERFSAQQFPDLHSELNLSSLELGDSALYFCASSVGSRQQTGELFFGEGSRLTVL.

This clonotype appeared a few times. The chain carries TRBV2 and TRBJ2-4, with a weak D call TRBD1 (6 bases). V was shortened by 2 bases and J by 3 bases, with 14 bases between the two germline ends. This CDR3 contains 16 residues. Per the germline V gene, CDR1 is SNHLY and CDR2 is FYNNEI. CDR3 residues: CASSERARGGKNIQYF. The CDR3 nucleotides read TGTGCCAGCAGTGAAAGGGCTAGAGGGGGCAAAAACATTCAGTACTTC.

This clonotype has just a few counts. The junction shows a germline mismatch at one end, possibly a read error. The J gene is TRBJ2-1, the V gene TRBV4-1; 12 bases map to TRBD2. The CDR3 is 15 residues long. Germline CDR1 and CDR2: MGHRA and YSYEKL. The CDR3 sequence is CASSQDLQLLAGGPF. The CDR3 coding sequence is TGCGCCAGCAGCCAAGACCTCCAACTCCTAGCGGGAGGGCCGTTC.

This rearrangement joins TRBV20-1 to TRBJ1-5; no firm D call. In germline, CDR1 is DFQATT, CDR2 SNEGSKA (reference sequence). V shed 0 bases and J shed 4 bases, with 10 bases lying between them. The CDR3 length is 14 residues. The CDR3 nucleotides are TGCAGTGCTAGAGATACAACAAGAAATCAGCCCCAGCATTTT. Translating gives CSARDTTRNQPQHF.

This sequence joins TRBV11-1 and TRBJ1-6, with no clear D. Germline V gene sequence: CDR1 SGHAT, CDR2 FQDESV (reference sequence). This CDR3 is 14 amino acids long. Between the trimmed V and J ends, which lost 5 bases and 6 bases, there was a span of 11 bases. CDR3 sequence (DNA): TGTGCCAGCAGCCCCGGCGGACTTAATTCACCCCTCCACTTT. As protein: CASSPGGLNSPLHF.

This clonotype was observed many times. The rearrangement joins TRBV27 to TRBJ2-7; D possibly corresponds to TRBD1 (5 bases). V was clipped by 2 bases and J by 1 base, with 9 bases between them. From germline, CDR1 is MNHEY and CDR2 SMNVEV (reference sequence). This CDR3 is 14 amino acids long. As DNA, the CDR3 is TGTGCCAGCAGTTTAGGCAGGGCGTCCTACGAGCAGTACTTC. Translating it yields CASSLGRASYEQYF.

Notes on this clonotype: This may arise from a read error, as a much more abundant clone is one base away. The rearrangement joins TRBV5-1 to TRBJ1-2, with 9 bases aligning to TRBD1. In germline, CDR1 is SGHRS, CDR2 YFSETQ. J gave up 5 bases and V 7 bases, and 9 bases lay outside the gene matches. This CDR3 has 14 amino acids. The DNA for the CDR3 is TGCGCCAGCGGCCCCGAGGACAGGGGATATGGCTACACCTTC. Protein product: CASGPEDRGYGYTF. Full variable domain (remainder filled in from reference TRBV5-1 and TRBJ1-2): KAGVTQTPRYLIKTRGQQVTLSCSPISGHRSVSWYQQTPGQGLQFLFEYFSETQRNKGNFPGRFSGRQFSNSRSEMNVSTLELGDSALYLCASGPEDRGYGYTFGSGTRLTVV.

V gene TRBV28 combines with J gene TRBJ2-5; the match to TRBD1 covers 7 bases. Germline lookup yields CDR1 MDHEN and CDR2 SYDVKM. The CDR3 is 14 amino acids. V lost 5 bases and J lost 10; bases outside the gene matches: 13. The CDR3 DNA reads TGTGCCAGCAGTACGACAGGGAACCCCCAGGGCCAGTACTTC. It yields the protein CASSTTGNPQGQYF.

V is TRBV4-1 and J is TRBJ2-1; 7 nucleotides line up with TRBD2. Trimming cost V 4 bases and J 0 bases; bases outside gene matches: 3. Germline CDR1 reads MGHRA; CDR2 reads YSYEKL. This CDR3 comprises 15 residues. CDR3 protein: CASSRGGISYNEQFF. CDR3 in DNA: TGCGCCAGCAGCCGGGGGGGGATCTCCTACAATGAGCAGTTCTTC.

The rearrangement links TRBV30 to TRBJ1-1; no definite D call. The CDR3 is made up of 12 amino acids. V shed 2 bases and J shed 5 bases, with 9 bases lying between them. Germline lookup yields CDR1 GTSNPN and CDR2 SVGIG (reference sequence). As DNA, the CDR3 is TGTGCCTGGAGTACCGGACGGACTGAAGCTTTCTTT. The encoded protein is CAWSTGRTEAFF.

The chain joins TRBV3-1 to TRBJ1-3; weak D call: TRBD1 (6 bases). The CDR3 runs 17 residues. Germline loops: CDR1 LGHDT, CDR2 YNNKEL (reference sequence). V shed 1 base and J shed 4 bases, with 17 bases lying between them. CDR3 DNA sequence: TGTGCCAGCAGCCAAGGATATACAACAGGGTACGGAAACACCATATATTTT. It codes for CASSQGYTTGYGNTIYF.

This clonotype was seen many times. The chain employs TRBV5-1 and TRBJ1-4, with a weak D call TRBD1 (5 bases). Germline CDR1 and CDR2: SGHRS and YFSETQ. V lost 2 bases, J lost 5 bases, and 22 bases lay in between. The CDR3 totals 18 residues. CDR3 bases: TGCGCCAGCAGCTTAGACACCTACCCCGGGGGGAGGAATGAAAAACTGTTTTTT. Protein: CASSLDTYPGGRNEKLFF. Drawing the rest from reference TRBV5-1 and TRBJ1-4, the complete variable domain is KAGVTQTPRYLIKTRGQQVTLSCSPISGHRSVSWYQQTPGQGLQFLFEYFSETQRNKGNFPGRFSGRQFSNSRSEMNVSTLELGDSALYLCASSLDTYPGGRNEKLFFGSGTQLSVL.

There are a few counts of this clonotype. The chain has TRBV29-1 and TRBJ2-2; D possibly matches TRBD1 or TRBD2 (6 bases each). The germline CDR1 and CDR2 sequences are SQVTM and ANQGSEA. The CDR3 runs to 15 residues. Trimming took off 7 bases at V and 5 bases at J, with 20 bases between the two ends. The CDR3 coding sequence is TGCAGCGCCCTAGGGCCGGGGGCCGGAACCGGGGAGCTGTTTTTT. Its translation is CSALGPGAGTGELFF.